This T cell receptor beta chain emerged from a study of blood T cell repertoires in COVID-19. In the study overall: From T cells, B-cell-depleted T cells, or PBMCs came the material, which was cDNA or gDNA.

In Seattle, patients joined the study during active infection and were tracked longitudinally. The assay was immunoSEQ multiplex PCR, and TCRdb's table has in-frame clones only and misses some. The sample carries approximately 350,000 clones, around nine tenths recorded once. Germline CDR1 MGHDK, CDR2 SYGVNS. The CDR3 contains 14 residues. The V gene end was trimmed by 3 bases and the J gene end by 2 bases; junction bases not matched to a gene: 1. The chain uses TRBV25-1 and TRBJ1-2; 9 bases map to TRBD1. The specimen was peripheral blood. This receptor was identified in a woman in her sixties with COVID-19, enrolled during active disease. CDR3 loop: CASSDTGGNYGYTF. In DNA form, the CDR3 reads TGTGCCAGCAGTGACACAGGGGGCAACTATGGCTACACCTTC.